This entry features one TCR beta chain sequence. The CDR3 is 13 residues long. Per germline, CDR1 SGHVS and CDR2 FNYEAQ. Trimming stripped 1 base from V and 15 bases from J, with 15 bases between. The source of the sample is a study of shared clonotypes between healthy human individuals. Libraries were prepared by immunoSEQ multiplex PCR; TCRdb keeps only in-frame clonotypes and omits some of them. This table has roughly 2.2 million clones, 85% to 95% appearing once. This clonotype was sampled from a man between 18 and 29 years old in good health. Some clones in this sample may be carry-over from other donors' samples. The chain is built from TRBV7-6 and TRBJ1-4; D is possibly TRBD1 (6 bases). What was sequenced was naive CD4+ T cells from PBMCs. Subset specified: CD45RA+ positively selected. In nucleotides, the CDR3 is TGTGCCAGCAGCTTAGAGGTGGGACAAAGGGTGTTTTTT. Translated: CASSLEVGQRVFF.